This paragraph reports one T cell receptor beta chain. This clonotype was observed a few times. No antigen is known for it. No much larger clone is present one base from it, and per-base qualities are unavailable. The sample is drawn from a study of T cells in Graves' hyperthyroidism and ophthalmopathy (dated by TCRdb to between 2018 and 2021). Regarding the research as a whole: Peripheral blood was collected at initial diagnosis, before any treatment. To identify distinguishing TCR V-J signatures, a discovery cohort of around 100 patients was used, comprising 43 with Graves' ophthalmopathy and roughly 60 with stable Graves' hyperthyroidism. Prospective prediction of ophthalmopathy was tested in an independent validation cohort consisting of roughly 19 hyperthyroidism patients and approximately 16 patients who later progressed to ophthalmopathy. For training and testing, the 100 or so patients in the discovery cohort were randomly divided in a 7:3 ratio. In about 6 Graves' hyperthyroidism patients, the study also compared T-cell repertoires from thyroid tissue with T-cell repertoires from blood. After sampling, hyperthyroidism patients received methimazole starting at 30 mg daily, and ophthalmopathy patients received high-dose intravenous methylprednisolone. The paper reports TCR Vbeta CDR3 sequencing of some 140 peripheral blood samples: approximately 43 ophthalmopathy, 75 to 80 hyperthyroidism and around 17 progressor patients.

The TCR beta CDR3 regions were amplified from RNA transcripts. The TCR CDR3 was subjected to a first round of RT-PCR using the HTBI primer set and the Qiagen OneStep RT-PCR kit. Libraries were constructed in a second round of multiplex PCR, after which size selection and purification were performed. Sequencing of the libraries was done on an Illumina HiSeq2000 using paired-end 100 bp reads. Under the source paper's analysis protocol: SOAPnuke was used to process the raw data, removing reads that contained adapters or uncalled bases, had a mean Phred below 15, or lacked an exact match to the constant primer or identifier. COPE v1.2.5 was used to merge the high-quality paired reads, and each unique nucleotide sequence was defined as a clonotype. Clonotypes were aligned to IMGT TRBV, TRBD and TRBJ reference segments using MiTCR v1.1. Only V-J combinations with frequency above 0.0001, covering 99.2% of repertoires, were analysed. The TCS score was defined as F50 (clonal expansion) divided by E x V (chaos), with BLOSUM62-based TCRdist calculated between CDR3 peptides within each V-J. Welch's t-statistics and random forest reduced 514 V-J features to about 12, which were used in a naive Bayes classifier (R e1071). TCRdb cleaned the public reads at Q25 with fastp, built clones with MiXCR and kept in-frame beta chains. Each entry is one CDR3 protein sequence, shown with its most common DNA and genes. The V and J calls and clone size come from TCRdb's table, not from the authors' own analysis. The sample table lists fewer than 500,000 distinct CDR3 sequences, around 15% of them with a count of one. The top ten hold around 14% of the sample.

From its cysteine to its phenylalanine, the CDR3 spans 14 amino acids. Only CDR3 DNA is held: 42 bases, read in frame from base 1. V is cut back by 4 bases and J by 2 bases, with 4 bases in the junction unmatched. CDR1 SGHNT and CDR2 YENEEA are derived from the germline V gene. Ophthalmopathy patients had moderately to severely active disease, with a Clinical Activity Score of 3 or more, a NOSPECS grade of 4 or more, and a disease duration of less than 3 months. Any patient with an uncontrolled infection, another autoimmune disease, pregnancy or lactation was excluded. Diagnoses were established on the basis of clinical symptoms, serum thyroxine and TRAb, thyroid ultrasound, and orbital computed tomography. Ficoll-Paque density gradient centrifugation was used to isolate PBMCs from around 10 ml of fresh peripheral blood. Total RNA was extracted using Trizol reagent, and RNA quality was assessed on an Agilent 2100 Bioanalyzer.

On the study overall, not on this receptor specifically: Most expanded thyroid clonotypes (frequency above 0.001) were also detected in blood, suggesting blood repertoires may reflect thyroid immune responses. A model built on a 13 V-J signature distinguished ophthalmopathy from stable hyperthyroidism, reaching roughly 88% sensitivity and around 81% specificity in cross-validation and 80%/75% in testing. No statistical method was used to set the sample size in advance, and investigators knew the group allocation. In validation, progression to ophthalmopathy was predicted by the model with almost 71% sensitivity and 72.22% specificity, a median of 6.5 months before onset.

This receptor was obtained from a man between 18 and 29 years old with Graves' ophthalmopathy. The specimen was blood. The V gene is TRBV11-3 and the J gene is TRBJ2-5, with 7 middle bases fitting TRBD2. The DNA sequence is given as TGTGCCAGCAGCTGGGGACTATATCAAGAGACCCAGTACTTC. This sequence encodes CASSWGLYQETQYF.